These 18 T cell receptor beta chains originate from one sample sequenced in a study of CXCR3-negative and CXCR3-positive naive CD8 T cells. Notes on the study in general: CXCR3-expressing naive cells carried TRB CDR3s more hydrophobic than those of CXCR3-negative naive cells.

TRB cDNA libraries were made by UMI-labeled 5' RACE. TCRdb re-called the 5' RACE reads and gives one entry per CDR3 protein, without DNA. The table lists some 150,000 distinct CDR3 sequences. Their antigens remain unidentified. Sequenced: naive CXCR3+ CD8+ T cells from blood. Subset given: CD45RO-CCR7+CD27+CD95- naive CD8+ T cells expressing CXCR3 (TNR3+). Receptors were obtained from a human donor in good health. Some clones in this sample may be carry-over from other donors' samples.

V is TRBV7-2 and J is TRBJ2-1. The CDR3 runs 16 residues. Germline V gene data show CDR1 as SGHTA and CDR2 as FQGNSA. The CDR3 region is CASSYRPSFVANEQFF.

This sequence joins TRBV7-9 and TRBJ2-5; TCRdb outputs TRBD2, but without DNA this stays unchecked. The CDR3 loop spans 16 amino acids. The germline V gene has CDR1 SEHNR and CDR2 FQNEAQ (reference sequence). The CDR3 spells CASSLFREAGEETQYF.

This sequence joins TRBV13 and TRBJ2-5; the TCRdb D gene call, TRBD2, has no DNA to confirm it. Germline V gene data show CDR1 as PRHDT and CDR2 as FYEKMQ (reference sequence). The CDR3 has 14 residues. CDR3 region: CASLSRGLPETQYF.

The chain combines TRBV28 with TRBJ1-3; TCRdb reports TRBD1, a call that lacks DNA to check it against. CDR3 length: 13 amino acids. The germline V gene encodes CDR1 MDHEN and CDR2 SYDVKM. This CDR3 is CASMGLLGYTIYF.

V is TRBV29-1 and J is TRBJ1-5; there is no DNA to check the TCRdb D call of TRBD1. This CDR3 is 13 amino acids long. Germline CDR1 and CDR2: SQVTM and ANQGSEA. The CDR3 loop reads CSVPGQANQPQHF. Complete variable domain (other parts from reference TRBV29-1 and TRBJ1-5): SAVISQKPSRDICQRGTSLTIQCQVDSQVTMMFWYRQQPGQSLTLIATANQGSEATYESGFVIDKFPISRPNLTFSTLTVSNMSPEDSSIYLCSVPGQANQPQHFGDGTRLSIL.

The chain employs TRBV3-1 and TRBJ2-1; the D gene TCRdb calls, TRBD2, cannot be checked with no DNA. Germline lookup yields CDR1 LGHDT and CDR2 YNNKEL (reference sequence). The CDR3 sequence is 19 residues long. The CDR3 sequence: CASSQDSPGLAGIIYEQFF.

V gene TRBV7-9 combines with J gene TRBJ2-5; TCRdb's D call of TRBD1 is untestable without DNA. This CDR3 has 16 amino acids. From germline, CDR1 is SEHNR and CDR2 FQNEAQ (reference sequence). This CDR3 is CASRPRSGQGQETQYF.

The chain has TRBV7-7 and TRBJ2-1; TCRdb proposes TRBD1, but this gene call is untestable without DNA. Germline assignment: CDR1 SSHAT and CDR2 FNYEAQ (reference sequence). The length of the CDR3 is 14 residues. CDR3 protein: CASSLERGINEQFF.

This chain connects TRBV9 to TRBJ1-5. The V gene's germline CDR1 is SGDLS and CDR2 YYNGEE. The CDR3 totals 15 residues. CDR3 amino acids: CASSVGGFSNQPQHF.

This chain links TRBV14 with TRBJ2-3. The CDR3 runs to 15 residues. In germline, CDR1 is SGHDN, CDR2 FVKESK. The CDR3 spells CASSQVSPSTDTQYF. The variable domain in full, with the rest retrieved from reference TRBV14 and TRBJ2-3, is EAGVTQFPSHSVIEKGQTVTLRCDPISGHDNLYWYRRVMGKEIKFLLHFVKESKQDESGMPNNRFLAERTGGTYSTLKVQPAELEDSGVYFCASSQVSPSTDTQYFGPGTRLTVL.

The chain joins TRBV11-2 to TRBJ2-7; there is no DNA to check the TCRdb D call of TRBD2. Germline CDR1 reads SGHAT; CDR2 reads FQNNGV. The CDR3 contains 16 residues. The CDR3 loop is CASSRHSPRGSYEQYF.

The V and J genes are TRBV7-9 and TRBJ2-7. The CDR3 runs to 15 residues. CDR1 is SEHNR and CDR2 is FQNEAQ in the germline V gene (reference sequence). The CDR3 spells CASSLARRPPYEQYF.

The chain recombines TRBV7-6 with TRBJ2-3; TCRdb's assignment of TRBD1 cannot be checked, as there is no DNA. Germline V lookup: CDR1 SGHVS, CDR2 FNYEAQ. The CDR3 runs to 14 residues. The CDR3 sequence: CASSRDDSTDTQYF. Complete variable domain (other parts from reference TRBV7-6 and TRBJ2-3): GAGVSQSPRYKVTKRGQDVALRCDPISGHVSLYWYRQALGQGPEFLTYFNYEAQQDKSGLPNDRFSAERPEGSISTLTIQRTEQRDSAMYRCASSRDDSTDTQYFGPGTRLTVL.

V and J are TRBV20-1 and TRBJ2-2; TCRdb returns TRBD1, unconfirmable since there is no DNA. Per the germline V gene, CDR1 is DFQATT and CDR2 is SNEGSKA (reference sequence). The CDR3 loop spans 15 amino acids. The CDR3 loop reads CSANPDSLNTGELFF.

The chain employs TRBV12-3 or TRBV12-4 and TRBJ1-1; with no DNA, the TCRdb D assignment of TRBD1 cannot be verified. The CDR3 loop spans 15 amino acids. CDR3 sequence: CASSSIPRGDTEAFF.

The genes are TRBV9 and TRBJ1-5; TCRdb calls TRBD1, which cannot be checked without DNA. Germline CDR1 is SGDLS and CDR2 is YYNGEE. The CDR3 is 15 amino acids. CDR3 sequence: CASSAGQGAYQPQHF.

The V and J genes are TRBV29-1 and TRBJ2-5; TCRdb's D gene call, TRBD2, goes unchecked for lack of DNA. Looked up from germline, CDR1 is SQVTM and CDR2 is ANQGSEA. The CDR3 covers 13 residues. The CDR3 region is CSVGGVGELTQYF.

The J gene is TRBJ2-1, the V gene TRBV28; TCRdb's D call, TRBD1, is unchecked because there is no DNA. Germline loops: CDR1 MDHEN, CDR2 SYDVKM. This CDR3 region has 13 residues. CDR3 loop: CASNTPPGHEQFF.